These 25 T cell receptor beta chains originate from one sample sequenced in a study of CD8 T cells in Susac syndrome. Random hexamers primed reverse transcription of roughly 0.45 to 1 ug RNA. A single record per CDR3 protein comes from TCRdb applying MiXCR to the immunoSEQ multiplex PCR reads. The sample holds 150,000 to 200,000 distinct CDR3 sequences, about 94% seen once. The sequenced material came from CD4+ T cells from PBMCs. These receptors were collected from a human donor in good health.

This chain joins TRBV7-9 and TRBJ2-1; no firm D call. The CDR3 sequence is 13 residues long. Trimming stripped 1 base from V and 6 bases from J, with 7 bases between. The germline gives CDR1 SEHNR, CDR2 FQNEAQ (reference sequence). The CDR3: CASSLEPLNEQFF. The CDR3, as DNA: TGTGCCAGCAGCTTAGAACCCCTCAATGAGCAGTTCTTC.

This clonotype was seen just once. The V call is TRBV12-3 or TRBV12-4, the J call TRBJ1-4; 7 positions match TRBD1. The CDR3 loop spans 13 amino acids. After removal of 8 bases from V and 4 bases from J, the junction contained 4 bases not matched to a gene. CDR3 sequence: CASLQGGNEKLFF. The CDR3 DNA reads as TGTGCCAGCCTCCAGGGGGGTAATGAAAAACTGTTTTTT.

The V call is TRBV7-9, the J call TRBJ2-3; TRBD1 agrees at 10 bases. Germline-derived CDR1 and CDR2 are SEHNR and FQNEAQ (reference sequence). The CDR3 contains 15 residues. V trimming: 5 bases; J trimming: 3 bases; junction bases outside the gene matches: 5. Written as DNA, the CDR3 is TGTGCCAGCAGCGACGGACAGGGGGTTACAGATACGCAGTATTTT. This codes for CASSDGQGVTDTQYF. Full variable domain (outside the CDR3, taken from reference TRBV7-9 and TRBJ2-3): DTGVSQNPRHKITKRGQNVTFRCDPISEHNRLYWYRQTLGQGPEFLTYFQNEAQLEKSRLLSDRFSAERPKGSFSTLEIQRTEQGDSAMYLCASSDGQGVTDTQYFGPGTRLTVL.

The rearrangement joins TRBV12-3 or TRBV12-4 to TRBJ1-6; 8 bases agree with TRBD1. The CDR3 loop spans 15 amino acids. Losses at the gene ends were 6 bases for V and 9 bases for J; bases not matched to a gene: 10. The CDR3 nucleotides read TGTGCCAGCAGGCAAATTGCAGGGGGCAGTTCACCCCTCCACTTT. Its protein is CASRQIAGGSSPLHF.

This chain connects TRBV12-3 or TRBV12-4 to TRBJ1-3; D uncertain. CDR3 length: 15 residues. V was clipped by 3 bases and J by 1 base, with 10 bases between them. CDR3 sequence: CASSFVGRSGNTIYF. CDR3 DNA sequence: TGTGCCAGCAGTTTCGTAGGGAGGTCTGGAAACACCATATATTTT.

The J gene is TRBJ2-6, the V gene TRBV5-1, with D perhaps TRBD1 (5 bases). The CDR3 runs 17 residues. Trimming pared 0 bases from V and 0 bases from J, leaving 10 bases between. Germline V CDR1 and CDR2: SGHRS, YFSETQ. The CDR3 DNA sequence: TGCGCCAGCAGCTTGGTGCAGGGCTTCTCTGGGGCCAACGTCCTGACTTTC. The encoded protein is CASSLVQGFSGANVLTF.

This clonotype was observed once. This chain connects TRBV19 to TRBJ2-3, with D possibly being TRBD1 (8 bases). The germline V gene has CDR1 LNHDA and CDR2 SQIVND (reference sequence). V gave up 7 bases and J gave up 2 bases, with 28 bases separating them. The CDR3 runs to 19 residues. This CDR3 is CASNGRSGQGKSLTDTQYF. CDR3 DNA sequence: TGTGCCAGTAACGGGAGGAGCGGACAGGGTAAAAGTCTCACAGATACGCAGTATTTT.

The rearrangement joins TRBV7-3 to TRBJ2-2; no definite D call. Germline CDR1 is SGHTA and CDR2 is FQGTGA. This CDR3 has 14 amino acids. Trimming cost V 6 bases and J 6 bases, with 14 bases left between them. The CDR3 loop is CASRETVGSGELFF. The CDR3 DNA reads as TGTGCCAGCAGGGAAACGGTGGGGTCCGGGGAGCTGTTTTTT.

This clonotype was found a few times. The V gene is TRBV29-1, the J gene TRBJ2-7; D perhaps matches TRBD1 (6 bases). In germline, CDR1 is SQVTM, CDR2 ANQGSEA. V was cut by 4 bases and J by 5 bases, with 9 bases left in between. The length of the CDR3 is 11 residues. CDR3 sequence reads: CSVAWTDEQYF. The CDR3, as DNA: TGCAGCGTTGCCTGGACAGACGAGCAGTACTTC.

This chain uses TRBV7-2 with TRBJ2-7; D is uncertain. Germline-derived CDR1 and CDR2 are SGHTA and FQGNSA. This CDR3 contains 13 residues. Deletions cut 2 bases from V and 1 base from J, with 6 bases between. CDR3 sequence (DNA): TGTGCCAGCAGCTTAATAGGATCCTACGAGCAGTACGTC. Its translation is CASSLIGSYEQYV.

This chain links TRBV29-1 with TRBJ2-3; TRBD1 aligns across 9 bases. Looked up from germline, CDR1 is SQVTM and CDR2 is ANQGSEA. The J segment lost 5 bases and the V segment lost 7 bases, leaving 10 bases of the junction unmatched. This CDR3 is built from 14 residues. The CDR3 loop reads CSATGGGVRDTQYF. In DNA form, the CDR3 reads TGCAGCGCCACAGGGGGCGGGGTAAGAGATACGCAGTATTTT.

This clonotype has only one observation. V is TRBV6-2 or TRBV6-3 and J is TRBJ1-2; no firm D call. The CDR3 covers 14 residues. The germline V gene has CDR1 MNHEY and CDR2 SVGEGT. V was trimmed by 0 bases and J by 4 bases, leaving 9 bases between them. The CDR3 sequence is CASSYSGQLYGYTF. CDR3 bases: TGTGCCAGCAGTTACTCGGGCCAGCTCTATGGCTACACCTTC.

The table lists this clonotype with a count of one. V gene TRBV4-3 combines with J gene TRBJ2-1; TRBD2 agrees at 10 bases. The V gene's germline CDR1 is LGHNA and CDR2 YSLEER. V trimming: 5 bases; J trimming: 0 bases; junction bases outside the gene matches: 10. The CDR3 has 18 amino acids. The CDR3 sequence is CASSRVAGGRSSYNEQFF. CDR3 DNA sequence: TGCGCCAGCAGCAGGGTAGCGGGGGGCCGTAGCTCCTACAATGAGCAGTTCTTC.

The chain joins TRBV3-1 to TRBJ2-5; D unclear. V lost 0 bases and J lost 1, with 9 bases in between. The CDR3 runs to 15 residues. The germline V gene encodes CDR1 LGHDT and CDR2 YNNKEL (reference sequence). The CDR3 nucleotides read TGTGCCAGCAGCCAAGATAGGGCAGTCCAAGAGACCCAGTACTTC. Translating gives CASSQDRAVQETQYF.

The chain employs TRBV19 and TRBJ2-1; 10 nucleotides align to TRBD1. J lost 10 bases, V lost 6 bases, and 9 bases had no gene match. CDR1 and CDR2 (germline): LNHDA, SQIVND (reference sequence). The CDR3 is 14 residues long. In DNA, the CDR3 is TGTGCCAGTAGGCCGGGACAGGGGATTATGGAGCAGTTCTTC. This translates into CASRPGQGIMEQFF.

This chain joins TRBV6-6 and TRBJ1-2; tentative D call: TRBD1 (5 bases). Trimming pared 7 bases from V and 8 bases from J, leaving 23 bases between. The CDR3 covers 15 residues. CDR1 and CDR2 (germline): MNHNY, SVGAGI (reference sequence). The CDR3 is CASIDTAGSREGYTF. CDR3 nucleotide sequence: TGTGCCAGCATCGACACCGCAGGGAGTCGAGAGGGCTACACCTTC.

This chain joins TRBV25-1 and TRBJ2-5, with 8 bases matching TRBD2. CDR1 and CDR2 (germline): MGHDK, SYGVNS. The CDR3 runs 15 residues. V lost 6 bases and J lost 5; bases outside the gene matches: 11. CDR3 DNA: TGTGCCAGCAGGAGGAGCGGGGGCCAGGGCGAGACCCAGTACTTC. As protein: CASRRSGGQGETQYF.

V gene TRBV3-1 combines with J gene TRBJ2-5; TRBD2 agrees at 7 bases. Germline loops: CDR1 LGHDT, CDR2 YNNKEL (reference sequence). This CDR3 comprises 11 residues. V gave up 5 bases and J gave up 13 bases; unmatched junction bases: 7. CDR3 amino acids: CASSSGTRAYF. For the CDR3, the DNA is TGTGCCAGCAGCAGCGGGACGCGGGCGTACTTC.

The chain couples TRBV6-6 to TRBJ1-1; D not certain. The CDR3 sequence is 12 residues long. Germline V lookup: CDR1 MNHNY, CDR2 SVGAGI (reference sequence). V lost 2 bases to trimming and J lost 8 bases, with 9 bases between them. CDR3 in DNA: TGTGCCAGCAGTTACCCGCGGCTCGAAGCTTTCTTT. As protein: CASSYPRLEAFF.

CDR3 sequence reads: CASSLYRGATEAFF. The CDR3 DNA follows: TGTGCCAGCAGTTTATACAGGGGCGCCACTGAAGCTTTCTTT. The chain employs TRBV12-3 or TRBV12-4 and TRBJ1-1; TRBD1 matches at 7 bases. This CDR3 spans 14 amino acids. V lost 2 bases and J lost 4; bases outside the gene matches: 4.

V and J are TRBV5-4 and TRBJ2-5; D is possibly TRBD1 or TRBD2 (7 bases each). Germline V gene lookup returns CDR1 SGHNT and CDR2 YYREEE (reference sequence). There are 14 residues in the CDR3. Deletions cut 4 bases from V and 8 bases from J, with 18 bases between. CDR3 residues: CASSVTRGGRTQYF. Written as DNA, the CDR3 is TGTGCCAGCAGCGTGACCAGGGGGGGGCGAACCCAGTACTTC. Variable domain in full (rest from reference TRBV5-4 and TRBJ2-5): ETGVTQSPTHLIKTRGQQVTLRCSSQSGHNTVSWYQQALGQGPQFIFQYYREEENGRGNFPPRFSGLQFPNYSSELNVNALELDDSALYLCASSVTRGGRTQYFGPGTRLLVL.

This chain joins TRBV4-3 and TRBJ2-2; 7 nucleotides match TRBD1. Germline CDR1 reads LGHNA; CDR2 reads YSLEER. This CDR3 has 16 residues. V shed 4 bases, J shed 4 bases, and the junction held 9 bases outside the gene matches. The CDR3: CASSLLQGLGTGELFF. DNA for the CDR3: TGCGCCAGCAGCCTCCTACAGGGGCTAGGCACCGGGGAGCTGTTTTTT.

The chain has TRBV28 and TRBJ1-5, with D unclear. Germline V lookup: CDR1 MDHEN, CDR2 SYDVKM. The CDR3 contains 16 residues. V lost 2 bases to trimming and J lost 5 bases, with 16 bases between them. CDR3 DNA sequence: TGTGCCAGCAGTTTAGGGATTGGGTCCGGAGATCAGCCCCAGCATTTT. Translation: CASSLGIGSGDQPQHF.

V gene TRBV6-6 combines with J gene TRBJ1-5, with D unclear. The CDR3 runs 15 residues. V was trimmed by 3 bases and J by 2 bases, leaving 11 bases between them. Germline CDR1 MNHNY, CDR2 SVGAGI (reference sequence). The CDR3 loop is CASSYNGLGNQPQHF. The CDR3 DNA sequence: TGTGCCAGCAGTTATAATGGACTGGGCAATCAGCCCCAGCATTTT.

CDR3: CASSRSGGASVSGANVLTF. In nucleotides, the CDR3 is TGTGCCAGCAGCCGTAGTGGGGGGGCCTCAGTGTCTGGGGCCAACGTCCTGACTTTC. The rearrangement joins TRBV11-2 to TRBJ2-6; tentatively, D is TRBD2 (7 bases). Germline values: CDR1 SGHAT, CDR2 FQNNGV. Trimming shortened V by 5 bases and J by 1 base, and 21 bases separated the two germline ends. This CDR3 has 19 amino acids. Complete variable domain (other parts from reference TRBV11-2 and TRBJ2-6): EAGVAQSPRYKIIEKRQSVAFWCNPISGHATLYWYQQILGQGPKLLIQFQNNGVVDDSQLPKDRFSAERLKGVDSTLKIQPAKLEDSAVYLCASSRSGGASVSGANVLTFGAGSRLTVL.